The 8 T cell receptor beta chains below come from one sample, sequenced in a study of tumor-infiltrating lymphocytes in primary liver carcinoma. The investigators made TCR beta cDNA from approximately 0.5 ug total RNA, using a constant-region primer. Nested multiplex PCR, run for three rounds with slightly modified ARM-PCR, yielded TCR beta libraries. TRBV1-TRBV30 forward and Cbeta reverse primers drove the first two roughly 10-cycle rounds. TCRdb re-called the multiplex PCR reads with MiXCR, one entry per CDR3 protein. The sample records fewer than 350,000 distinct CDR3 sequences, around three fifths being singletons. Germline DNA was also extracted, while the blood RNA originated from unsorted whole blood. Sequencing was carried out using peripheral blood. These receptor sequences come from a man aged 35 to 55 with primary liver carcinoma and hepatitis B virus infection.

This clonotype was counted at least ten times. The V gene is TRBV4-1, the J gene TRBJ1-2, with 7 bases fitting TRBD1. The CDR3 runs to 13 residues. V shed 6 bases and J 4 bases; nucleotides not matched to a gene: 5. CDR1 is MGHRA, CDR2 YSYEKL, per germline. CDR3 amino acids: CASRLGQSYGYTF. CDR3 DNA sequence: TGCGCCAGCAGACTGGGACAGAGCTATGGCTACACCTTC.

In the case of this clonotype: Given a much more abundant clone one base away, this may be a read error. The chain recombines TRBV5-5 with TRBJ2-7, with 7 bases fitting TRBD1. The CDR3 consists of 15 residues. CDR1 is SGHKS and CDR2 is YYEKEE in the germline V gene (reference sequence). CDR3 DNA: TGTGCCAGCAGTTTCGCTGACAGGGCTCTTTGGGAGCAGCACTTC. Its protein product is CASSFADRALWEQHF.

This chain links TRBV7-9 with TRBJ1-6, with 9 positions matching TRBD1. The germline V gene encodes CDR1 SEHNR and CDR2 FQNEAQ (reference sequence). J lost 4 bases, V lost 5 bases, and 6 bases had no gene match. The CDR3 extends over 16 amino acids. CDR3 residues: CASSRRTGVYNSPLHF. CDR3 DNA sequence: TGTGCCAGCAGCCGTAGGACAGGGGTATATAATTCACCCCTCCACTTT. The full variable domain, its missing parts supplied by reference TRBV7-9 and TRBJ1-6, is DTGVSQNPRHKITKRGQNVTFRCDPISEHNRLYWYRQTLGQGPEFLTYFQNEAQLEKSRLLSDRFSAERPKGSFSTLEIQRTEQGDSAMYLCASSRRTGVYNSPLHFGNGTRLTVT.

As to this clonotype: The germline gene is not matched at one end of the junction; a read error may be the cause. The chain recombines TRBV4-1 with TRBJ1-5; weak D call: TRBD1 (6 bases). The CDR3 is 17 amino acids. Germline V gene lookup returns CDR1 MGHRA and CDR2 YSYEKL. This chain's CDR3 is CASSLSAGKWDNQLQHF. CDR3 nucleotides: TGCGCCAGCAGCCTAAGTGCAGGGAAGTGGGACAATCAGCTCCAGCATTTT.

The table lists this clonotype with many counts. CDR3 sequence: CASSVSTGANYGYTF. CDR3 sequence (DNA): TGTGCCAGCAGCGTTAGTACGGGAGCCAACTATGGCTACACCTTC. V and J are TRBV6-1 and TRBJ1-2; D is ambiguous. The germline gives CDR1 MNHNS, CDR2 SASEGT. The CDR3 is made up of 15 amino acids. Trimming stripped 6 bases from V and 2 bases from J, with 16 bases between.

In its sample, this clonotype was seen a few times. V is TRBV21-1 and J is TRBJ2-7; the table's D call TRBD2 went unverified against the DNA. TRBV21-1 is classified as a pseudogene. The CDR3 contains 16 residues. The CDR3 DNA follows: TGTGCCAGCAGCAAAGGGGCCCCGACAGGACCCTACGAGCAGTACTTC. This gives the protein CASSKGAPTGPYEQYF.

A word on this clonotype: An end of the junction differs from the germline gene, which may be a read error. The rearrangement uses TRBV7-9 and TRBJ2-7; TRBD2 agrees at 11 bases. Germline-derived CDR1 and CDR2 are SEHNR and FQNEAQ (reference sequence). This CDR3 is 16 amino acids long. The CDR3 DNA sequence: TGTGCCAGCAGCTCAACCACTAGCGGGAGAGTCTACGGGCAGTACTTC. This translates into CASSSTTSGRVYGQYF.

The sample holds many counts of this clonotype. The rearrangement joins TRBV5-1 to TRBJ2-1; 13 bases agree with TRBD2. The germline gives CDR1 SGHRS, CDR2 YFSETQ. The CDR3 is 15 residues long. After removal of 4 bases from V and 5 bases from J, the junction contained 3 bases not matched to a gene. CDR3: CASSAGLAGNNEQFF. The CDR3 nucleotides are TGCGCCAGCAGCGCGGGACTAGCGGGGAACAATGAGCAGTTCTTC.